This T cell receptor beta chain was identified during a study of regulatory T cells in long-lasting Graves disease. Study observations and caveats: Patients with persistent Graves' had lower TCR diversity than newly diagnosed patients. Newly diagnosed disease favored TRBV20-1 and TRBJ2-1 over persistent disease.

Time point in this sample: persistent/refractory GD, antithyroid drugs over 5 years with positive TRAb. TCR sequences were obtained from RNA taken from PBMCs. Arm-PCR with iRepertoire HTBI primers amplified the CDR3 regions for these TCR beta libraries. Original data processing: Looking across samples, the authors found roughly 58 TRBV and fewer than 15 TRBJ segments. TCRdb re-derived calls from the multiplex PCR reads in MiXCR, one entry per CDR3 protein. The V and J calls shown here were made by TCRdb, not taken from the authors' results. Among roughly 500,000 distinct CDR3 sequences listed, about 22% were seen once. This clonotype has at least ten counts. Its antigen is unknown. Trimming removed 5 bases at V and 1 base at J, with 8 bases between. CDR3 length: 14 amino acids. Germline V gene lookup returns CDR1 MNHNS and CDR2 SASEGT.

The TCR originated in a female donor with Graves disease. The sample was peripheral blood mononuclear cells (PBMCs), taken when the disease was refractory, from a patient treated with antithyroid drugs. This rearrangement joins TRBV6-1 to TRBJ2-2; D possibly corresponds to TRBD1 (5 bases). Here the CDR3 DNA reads TGTGCCAGCAGTCTGACAGTGAACACCGGGGAGCTGTTTTTT. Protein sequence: CASSLTVNTGELFF.